These T cell receptor beta chains were read from a single sample in a study of regulatory T cells in long-lasting Graves disease. MiXCR, run by TCRdb on the multiplex PCR reads, gives a single entry per CDR3 protein. The sample carries about 460,000 distinct CDR3 sequences, around a fifth recorded once. Sequencing was performed on peripheral blood mononuclear cells (PBMCs), taken when the disease was refractory, from a patient treated with antithyroid drugs. These receptors all stem from a female donor with Graves disease. The CDR3 runs from the conserved cysteine through the conserved F or W. A D gene is named only where the DNA matches it firmly. Rows give clone size only sometimes, using once, few, many, or a class for an expanded clone.

D gene: .; J gene: TRBJ2-3; V gene: TRBV7-2; clone size: .; CDR3 DNA: TGTGCCAGCAGCTTGGTACAGGGCACAGATACGCAGTATTTT; CDR3 protein: CASSLVQGTDTQYF
D gene: TRBD1; J gene: TRBJ1-6; V gene: TRBV5-1; clone size: .; CDR3 DNA: TGCGCCAGCAGCATGGACAGGGCGAGGAATTCACCCCTCCACTTT; CDR3 protein: CASSMDRARNSPLHF
D gene: .; J gene: TRBJ2-2; V gene: TRBV7-2; clone size: .; CDR3 DNA: TGTGCCAGCAGCTTAGGTAGGAGGGGTAGAGGACAACGGAACACCGGGGAGCTGTTTTTT; CDR3 protein: CASSLGRRGRGQRNTGELFF
D gene: .; J gene: TRBJ2-7; V gene: TRBV5-1; clone size: many; CDR3 DNA: TGCGCCAGCAGCTTGACGGACGGGACTTCCTACGAGCAGTACTTC; CDR3 protein: CASSLTDGTSYEQYF
D gene: TRBD1; J gene: TRBJ1-2; V gene: TRBV19; clone size: few; CDR3 DNA: TGTGCCAGTAGTATAGCCGAGGGGGCGGACATTGGCTACACCTTC; CDR3 protein: CASSIAEGADIGYTF
D gene: .; J gene: TRBJ1-6; V gene: TRBV2; clone size: .; CDR3 DNA: TGTGCCACTCAGCCGGAGACGGTACATGGTTCACCCCTCCACTTT; CDR3 protein: CATQPETVHGSPLHF
D gene: TRBD2; J gene: TRBJ2-5; V gene: TRBV27; clone size: .; CDR3 DNA: TGTGCCAGCAGTTCACCCTCGGGGGGATACCAAGAGACCCAGTACTTC; CDR3 protein: CASSSPSGGYQETQYF
D gene: TRBD1; J gene: TRBJ2-6; V gene: TRBV7-3; clone size: .; CDR3 DNA: TGTGCCAGCAGCCCTAGGGGGGGGACAGGGGGAGCTGGGGCCAACGTCCTGACTTTC; CDR3 protein: CASSPRGGTGGAGANVLTF
D gene: TRBD2; J gene: TRBJ2-1; V gene: TRBV11-2; clone size: .; CDR3 DNA: TGTGCCAGCAGCCATACTAGCGGGGATCGGAATGAGCAGTTCTTC; CDR3 protein: CASSHTSGDRNEQFF
D gene: TRBD2; J gene: TRBJ2-7; V gene: TRBV5-4; clone size: few; CDR3 DNA: TGTGCCAGCAGCCTGGGACTAGCTGGCGAGCAGTACTTC; CDR3 protein: CASSLGLAGEQYF
D gene: .; J gene: TRBJ1-5; V gene: TRBV19; clone size: many; CDR3 DNA: TGTGCCAGTAAGGGCGGATCAGGACAGCCCCAGCATTTT; CDR3 protein: CASKGGSGQPQHF
D gene: .; J gene: TRBJ2-2; V gene: TRBV6-5; clone size: many; CDR3 DNA: TGTGCCAGCAGCTACTCGGGACTCACAACCGGGGAGCTGTTTTTT; CDR3 protein: CASSYSGLTTGELFF
D gene: .; J gene: TRBJ2-7; V gene: TRBV12-3/TRBV12-4; clone size: few; CDR3 DNA: TGTGCCAGCAGTCCCAGGAAAACCTACGAGCAGTACTTC; CDR3 protein: CASSPRKTYEQYF
D gene: TRBD1; J gene: TRBJ1-2; V gene: TRBV7-2; clone size: once; CDR3 DNA: TGTGCCAGCAGCCAGGACAGGGGGCTGAGGGGTAGTGGCTACACCTTC; CDR3 protein: CASSQDRGLRGSGYTF
D gene: TRBD1; J gene: TRBJ1-4; V gene: TRBV5-1; clone size: few; CDR3 DNA: TGCGCCAGCAGCGTGGACAGGGGTGAAAAACTGTTTTTT; CDR3 protein: CASSVDRGEKLFF
D gene: TRBD2; J gene: TRBJ2-1; V gene: TRBV20-1; clone size: few; CDR3 DNA: TGCAGTGCTATCCCCCTAGCGGGAGGGAACTATGAGCAGTTCTTC; CDR3 protein: CSAIPLAGGNYEQFF
D gene: TRBD2; J gene: TRBJ2-1; V gene: TRBV3-1; clone size: .; CDR3 DNA: TGTGCCAGCACGGCTAGCGGGAGTAGGAATGAGCAGTTCTTC; CDR3 protein: CASTASGSRNEQFF
D gene: .; J gene: TRBJ1-6; V gene: TRBV14; clone size: .; CDR3 DNA: TGTGCCAGCAGCCAAGTTACTGGTCCCGGCTATAATTCACCCCTCCACTTT; CDR3 protein: CASSQVTGPGYNSPLHF
D gene: .; J gene: TRBJ1-3; V gene: TRBV20-1; clone size: .; CDR3 DNA: TGCAGTGCTAGGAGAGGAAACACCATATATTTT; CDR3 protein: CSARRGNTIYF
D gene: .; J gene: TRBJ1-1; V gene: TRBV5-5; clone size: .; CDR3 DNA: TGTGCCAGCAGCTTTGGAGCTCCGAACACTGAAGCTTTCTTT; CDR3 protein: CASSFGAPNTEAFF
D gene: .; J gene: TRBJ1-6; V gene: TRBV20-1; clone size: few; CDR3 DNA: TGCAGTGCTACCCCGGACAGTCCCGGGCAGGGCTCCTATAATTCACCCCTCCACTTT; CDR3 protein: CSATPDSPGQGSYNSPLHF
D gene: .; J gene: TRBJ1-1; V gene: TRBV10-3; clone size: many; CDR3 DNA: TGTGCCATCAGTGAGTCGAGGGAACGGCACCCTAGGAACACTGAAGCTTTCTTT; CDR3 protein: CAISESRERHPRNTEAFF
D gene: .; J gene: TRBJ2-7; V gene: TRBV20-1; clone size: .; CDR3 DNA: TGCAGTGCTGCGCCCCTCCAGGACGGGCAGTACTTC; CDR3 protein: CSAAPLQDGQYF
D gene: .; J gene: TRBJ1-1; V gene: TRBV28; clone size: many; CDR3 DNA: TGTGCCAGCAGCTTGGGGGGGAACACTGAAGCTTTCTTT; CDR3 protein: CASSLGGNTEAFF
D gene: TRBD1; J gene: TRBJ1-5; V gene: TRBV2; clone size: few; CDR3 DNA: TGTGCCAGCAGCCGCGCCGGGACAGTATTCAATCAGCCCCAGCATTTT; CDR3 protein: CASSRAGTVFNQPQHF
D gene: .; J gene: TRBJ1-1; V gene: TRBV12-5; clone size: many; CDR3 DNA: TGTGCTAGTGGTTTCGTGGGGGCGGCTGAAGCTTTCTTT; CDR3 protein: CASGFVGAAEAFF
D gene: TRBD1; J gene: TRBJ1-1; V gene: TRBV7-9; clone size: .; CDR3 DNA: TGTGCCAGCAGCCTAGCCTCAGGACAGGGAATGAACACTGAAGCTTTCTTT; CDR3 protein: CASSLASGQGMNTEAFF
D gene: TRBD1; J gene: TRBJ2-7; V gene: TRBV20-1; clone size: .; CDR3 DNA: TGCAGTGCTGGGACCGGGACAGCGTCTTACGAGCAGTACTTC; CDR3 protein: CSAGTGTASYEQYF
D gene: .; J gene: TRBJ2-7; V gene: TRBV10-3; clone size: .; CDR3 DNA: TGTGCCATCAGAGGGGGGATCTCTACGGGGCAGTACTTC; CDR3 protein: CAIRGGISTGQYF
D gene: .; J gene: TRBJ1-1; V gene: TRBV6-1; clone size: many; CDR3 DNA: TGTGCCTCCGCGCGTACAGGGAAAGCTTTCTTT; CDR3 protein: CASARTGKAFF
D gene: TRBD1; J gene: TRBJ1-5; V gene: TRBV19; clone size: .; CDR3 DNA: TGTGCCAGTACGACAGGGGATCAGCCCCAGCATTTT; CDR3 protein: CASTTGDQPQHF
D gene: .; J gene: TRBJ1-1; V gene: TRBV30; clone size: many; CDR3 DNA: TGTGCCTGGACTTCCGAATGGAACACTGAAGCTTTCTTT; CDR3 protein: CAWTSEWNTEAFF
D gene: .; J gene: TRBJ2-7; V gene: TRBV6-1; clone size: few; CDR3 DNA: TGTGCCAGCAGTATGGGTTGGATGGACGAGCAGTACTTC; CDR3 protein: CASSMGWMDEQYF
D gene: TRBD1; J gene: TRBJ2-6; V gene: TRBV18; clone size: .; CDR3 DNA: TGTGCCAGCTCCCGACAGGGGATTAGTGGGGCCAACGTCCTGACTTTC; CDR3 protein: CASSRQGISGANVLTF
D gene: TRBD2; J gene: TRBJ2-7; V gene: TRBV6-1; clone size: many; CDR3 DNA: TGTGCCAGCAGATCCCACGGGAGGTCCTACGAGCAGTACTTC; CDR3 protein: CASRSHGRSYEQYF
D gene: .; J gene: TRBJ1-2; V gene: TRBV27; clone size: .; CDR3 DNA: TGTGCCAGCAGTTTCTCCAAGGACTATGGCTACACCTTC; CDR3 protein: CASSFSKDYGYTF
D gene: .; J gene: TRBJ1-5; V gene: TRBV19; clone size: .; CDR3 DNA: TGTGCCAGTAGCCCTGATGACAAGGGTTCGGGCAATCAGCCCCAGCATTTT; CDR3 protein: CASSPDDKGSGNQPQHF
D gene: TRBD1; J gene: TRBJ1-1; V gene: TRBV7-9; clone size: once; CDR3 DNA: TGTGCCAGTAAAAGGGACAGGAACACTGAAGCTTTCTTT; CDR3 protein: CASKRDRNTEAFF
D gene: .; J gene: TRBJ2-2; V gene: TRBV20-1; clone size: few; CDR3 DNA: TGCAGTGTTAGGGGGGGTCGCACCGGGGAGCTGTTTTTT; CDR3 protein: CSVRGGRTGELFF
D gene: TRBD1; J gene: TRBJ1-4; V gene: TRBV7-2; clone size: .; CDR3 DNA: TGTGCCAGCAGCCCGGACAGGGGGGACGAAAAACTGTTTTTT; CDR3 protein: CASSPDRGDEKLFF
D gene: TRBD1; J gene: TRBJ1-2; V gene: TRBV3-1; clone size: few; CDR3 DNA: TGTGCCAGCAGCCAAGATCTCGGGACAGGACGCTATGGCTACACCTTC; CDR3 protein: CASSQDLGTGRYGYTF
D gene: .; J gene: TRBJ1-1; V gene: TRBV6-1; clone size: few; CDR3 DNA: TGTGCCAGCAGGCCCCACCGGGGTTCTGACACTGAAGCTTTCTTT; CDR3 protein: CASRPHRGSDTEAFF
D gene: TRBD2; J gene: TRBJ2-1; V gene: TRBV19; clone size: once; CDR3 DNA: TGTGCCAGTAGTCCGGGACTGATAGCTAGCGGGAGGCCCTACAATGAGCAGTTCTTC; CDR3 protein: CASSPGLIASGRPYNEQFF